This T cell receptor (beta chain) was profiled in a study of T cell clonality in common variable immunodeficiency. General study findings and limits: Reportedly, TCR beta sequences from common variable immunodeficiency showed fewer deletions and N-nucleotide insertions.

Germline CDR1 SGHTA, CDR2 FQGTGA. V lost 1 base, J lost 4 bases, and 20 bases lay in between. This CDR3 contains 19 residues. This clone has at least ten counts. What it recognizes is unknown. Read coverage stops 3 residues before the CDR3 terminus; the germline J gene supplies the remainder. Produced via immunoSEQ multiplex PCR; TCRdb's table is partial and in-frame only. In total the sample includes 30,000 to 40,000 clones, none of them seen once. This sequence originates from a human donor with common variable immunodeficiency. Sequenced input: peripheral blood mononuclear cells. This chain links TRBV7-3 with TRBJ2-6, with D maybe TRBD1 (8 bases). CDR3: CASSLIPTGEGLGANVLTF. The CDR3 DNA, read in part, is TGTGCCAGCAGCTTAATACCGACAGGGGAGGGTCTAGGGGCCAACGTC.